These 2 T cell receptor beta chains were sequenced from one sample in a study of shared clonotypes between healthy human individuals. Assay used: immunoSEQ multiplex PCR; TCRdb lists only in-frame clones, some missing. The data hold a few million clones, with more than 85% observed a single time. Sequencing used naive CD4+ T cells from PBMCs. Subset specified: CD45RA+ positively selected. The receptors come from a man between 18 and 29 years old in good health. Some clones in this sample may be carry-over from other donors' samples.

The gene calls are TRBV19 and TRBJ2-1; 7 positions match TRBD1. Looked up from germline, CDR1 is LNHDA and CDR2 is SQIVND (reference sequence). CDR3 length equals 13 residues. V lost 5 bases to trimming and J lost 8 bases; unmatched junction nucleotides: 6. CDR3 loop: CASSVQGWHEQFF. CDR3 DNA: TGTGCCAGTAGTGTACAGGGGTGGCATGAGCAGTTCTTC.

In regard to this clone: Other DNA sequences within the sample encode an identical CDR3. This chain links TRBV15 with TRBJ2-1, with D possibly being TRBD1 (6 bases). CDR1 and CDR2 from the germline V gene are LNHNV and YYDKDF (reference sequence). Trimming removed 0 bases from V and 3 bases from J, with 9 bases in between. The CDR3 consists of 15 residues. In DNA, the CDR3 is TGTGCCACCAGCAGAGATAGAGGGGGCTACAATGAGCAGTTCTTC. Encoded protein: CATSRDRGGYNEQFF.